The text below deals with one TCR beta chain. Its antigen is undetermined. TCRdb's copy holds only in-frame clones and misses some; the assay was immunoSEQ multiplex PCR. The sample lists about 46,000 clones; around 90% were seen once. The data stem from a study of regulatory and conventional T cells in RAG deficiency. Conventional CD4+ T cells were sorted from blood as CD25-low CD127-high cells. General study points: Shannon entropy was markedly lower and Simpson indices higher in RAG-deficient patients than control T-cell subsets. Treg unique TCR beta sequences were 90 to 100-fold fewer in Omenn syndrome and CID/AS patients than controls.

CDR1 and CDR2 (germline): SGHTA, FQGTGA. This CDR3 has 14 residues. V lost 3 bases and J lost 6; bases outside the gene matches: 1. Another study also made use of these data, one on regulatory T cells. This second study notes: The primer mix had 52 TRBV and 13 TRBJ primers.

This TCR was recovered from a human donor in good health. The chain has TRBV7-3 and TRBJ1-6; 8 bases align to TRBD1. Specimen: CD4+ effector T cells sorted from blood. The CDR3 coding sequence is TGTGCCAGCAGCTTGACAGGGGCTAATTCACCCCTCCACTTT. Its protein product is CASSLTGANSPLHF. The complete variable domain, with remaining parts taken from reference TRBV7-3 and TRBJ1-6, reads GAGVSQTPSNKVTEKGKYVELRCDPISGHTALYWYRQSLGQGPEFLIYFQGTGAADDSGLPNDRFFAVRPEGSVSTLKIQRTERGDSAVYLCASSLTGANSPLHFGNGTRLTVT.